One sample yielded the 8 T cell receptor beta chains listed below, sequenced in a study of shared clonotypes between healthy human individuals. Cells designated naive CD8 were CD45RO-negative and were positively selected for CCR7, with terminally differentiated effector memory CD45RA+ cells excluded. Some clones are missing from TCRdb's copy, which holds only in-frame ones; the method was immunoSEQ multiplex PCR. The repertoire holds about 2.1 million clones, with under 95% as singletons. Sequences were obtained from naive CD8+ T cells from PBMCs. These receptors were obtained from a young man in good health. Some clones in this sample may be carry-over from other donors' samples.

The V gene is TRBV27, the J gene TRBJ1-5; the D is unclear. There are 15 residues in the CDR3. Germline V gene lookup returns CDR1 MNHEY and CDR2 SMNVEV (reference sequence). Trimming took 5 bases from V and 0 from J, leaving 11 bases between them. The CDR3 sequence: CASSPESYSNQPQHF. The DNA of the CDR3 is TGTGCCAGCAGTCCCGAGTCTTATAGCAATCAGCCCCAGCATTTT.

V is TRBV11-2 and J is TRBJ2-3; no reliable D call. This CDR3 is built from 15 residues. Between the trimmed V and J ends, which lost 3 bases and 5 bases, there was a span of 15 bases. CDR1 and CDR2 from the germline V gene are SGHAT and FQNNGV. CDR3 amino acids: CASSFLGDYLDTQYF. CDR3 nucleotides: TGTGCCAGCAGCTTTCTCGGTGATTACCTAGATACGCAGTATTTT.

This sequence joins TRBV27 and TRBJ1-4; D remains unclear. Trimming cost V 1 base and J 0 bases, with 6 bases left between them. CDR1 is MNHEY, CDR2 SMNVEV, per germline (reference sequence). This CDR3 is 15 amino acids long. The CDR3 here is CASSLYGTTNEKLFF. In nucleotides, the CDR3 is TGTGCCAGCAGTTTATACGGGACAACTAATGAAAAACTGTTTTTT.

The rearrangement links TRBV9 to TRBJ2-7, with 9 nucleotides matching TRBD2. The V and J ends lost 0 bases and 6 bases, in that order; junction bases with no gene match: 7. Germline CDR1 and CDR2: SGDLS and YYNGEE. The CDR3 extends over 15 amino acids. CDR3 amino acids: CASSVDSGRLSEQYF. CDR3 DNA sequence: TGTGCCAGCAGCGTAGATAGCGGGAGACTCAGCGAGCAGTACTTC.

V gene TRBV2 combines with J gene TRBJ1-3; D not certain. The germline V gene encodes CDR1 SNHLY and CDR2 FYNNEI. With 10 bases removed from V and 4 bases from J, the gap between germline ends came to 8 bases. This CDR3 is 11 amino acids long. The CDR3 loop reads CAIIKGNTIYF. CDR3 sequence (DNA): TGTGCCATCATTAAAGGAAACACCATATATTTT.

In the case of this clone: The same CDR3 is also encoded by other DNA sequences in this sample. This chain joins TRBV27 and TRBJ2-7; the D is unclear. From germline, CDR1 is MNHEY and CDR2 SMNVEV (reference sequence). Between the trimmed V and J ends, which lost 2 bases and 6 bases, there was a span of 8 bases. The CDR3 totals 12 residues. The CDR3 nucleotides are TGTGCCAGCAGTTTACTGGGCTCCGAGCAGTACTTC. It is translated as CASSLLGSEQYF.

The CDR3 DNA follows: TGTGCCAGCAGCCCCGGGAGAGCGGGGCGCCAAGAGACCCAGTACTTC. As protein: CASSPGRAGRQETQYF. The chain uses TRBV9 and TRBJ2-5; 7 bases fit TRBD2. Germline V lookup: CDR1 SGDLS, CDR2 YYNGEE. Germline trimming cut 4 bases from V and 1 base from J; bases unmatched to any gene: 10. This CDR3 has 16 amino acids.

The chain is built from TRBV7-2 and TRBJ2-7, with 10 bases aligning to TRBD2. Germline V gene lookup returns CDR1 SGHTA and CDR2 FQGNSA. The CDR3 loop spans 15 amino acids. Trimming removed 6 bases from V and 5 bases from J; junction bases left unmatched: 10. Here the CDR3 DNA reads TGTGCCAGCAGTTCCTGGACTAGCGGATCTGACGAGCAGTACTTC. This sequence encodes CASSSWTSGSDEQYF.